This T cell receptor beta chain appears in the sequencing data of a study of low-dose radiotherapy and immunotherapy resistance in tumors. Turning to the study itself: Cyclophosphamide was given intravenously at 200 mg/m2 every two weeks, and each dose came one day before radiation and immunotherapy.

Germline V gene lookup returns CDR1 SGHTA and CDR2 FQGNSA. The length of the CDR3 is 13 residues. The V gene end was trimmed by 4 bases and the J gene end by 7 bases; junction bases not matched to a gene: 4. Stated time point: after trial treatment. Treatment specified: LDRT plus nivolumab, ipilimumab, low-dose cyclophosphamide and aspirin (RACIN trial). Each patient who was eligible had an advanced solid tumor with no tumor-infiltrating lymphocytes. Both TCRalpha and TCRbeta chains were reverse transcribed with V-gene-specific primers. Amplification, which lasted 20 to 25 PCR cycles, used a constant-region primer and V-primer adapter to amplify TCRs. TCRdb re-derived calls from the reads in MiXCR, one entry per CDR3 protein. The sample carries tens of thousands of distinct CDR3 sequences, 20% to 25% recorded once.

This clonotype was obtained from a female donor with ovarian cancer. The material was PBMCs, obtained after low-dose radiotherapy plus immunotherapy. The V call is TRBV7-2, the J call TRBJ2-1, with 7 bases identical to TRBD1. The CDR3 DNA reads TGTGCCAGCAGCTCAACAGGGGATAATGAGCAGTTCTTC. Protein product: CASSSTGDNEQFF. The full variable domain, with the rest looked up from reference TRBV7-2 and TRBJ2-1, is GAGVSQSPSNKVTEKGKDVELRCDPISGHTALYWYRQSLGQGLEFLIYFQGNSAPDKSGLPSDRFSAERTGGSVSTLTIQRTQQEDSAVYLCASSSTGDNEQFFGPGTRLTVL.